Listed here are 32 T cell receptor beta chains from one sample, sequenced in a study of CD8 T cells in acute hepatitis C reinfection. This table comes from immunoSEQ multiplex PCR, and its TCRdb copy is limited to in-frame clones, with some not included. The sample has fewer than 40,000 clones, 70% to 90% seen once. As to time point: naive CD8 control sorted from an acute-time-point sample. The sequencing sample was made of naive CD8+ T cells from PBMCs. The receptors stem from a woman aged 18-29 years who spontaneously cleared hepatitis C infection.

The chain uses TRBV6-5 and TRBJ2-7; a possible D gene is TRBD2 (5 bases). The CDR3 is 13 amino acids. V lost 2 bases and J 4 bases, leaving 9 bases between the germline ends. From germline, CDR1 is MNHEY and CDR2 SVGAGI. Here the CDR3 reads CASSYGLGYEQYF. For the CDR3, the DNA is TGTGCCAGCAGTTACGGACTGGGGTACGAGCAGTACTTC.

This rearrangement joins TRBV29-1 to TRBJ2-7; possible D gene TRBD2, 6 bases. Trimming took 4 bases from V and 0 from J, leaving 25 bases between them. This CDR3 is built from 18 residues. The germline gives CDR1 SQVTM, CDR2 ANQGSEA. The CDR3 region is CSVGLSGLKPPYSYEQYF. CDR3 nucleotides: TGCAGCGTTGGGTTGTCGGGACTCAAACCCCCCTACTCCTACGAGCAGTACTTC.

J is TRBJ2-5 and V is TRBV11-2, with D tentatively TRBD1 or TRBD2 (6 bases each). Trimming took off 5 bases at V and 5 bases at J, with 15 bases between the two ends. This CDR3 has 14 residues. Germline CDR1 SGHAT, CDR2 FQNNGV. The CDR3 protein is CASSVRGARETQYF. CDR3 coding DNA: TGTGCCAGCAGCGTTAGGGGGGCCAGGGAGACCCAGTACTTC. Using reference TRBV11-2 and TRBJ2-5 for the parts outside the CDR3, the full variable domain is EAGVAQSPRYKIIEKRQSVAFWCNPISGHATLYWYQQILGQGPKLLIQFQNNGVVDDSQLPKDRFSAERLKGVDSTLKIQPAKLEDSAVYLCASSVRGARETQYFGPGTRLLVL.

The chain has TRBV25-1 and TRBJ1-5; D unresolved. This CDR3 comprises 14 residues. V gave up 5 bases and J gave up 0 bases, with 8 bases separating them. Germline V CDR1 and CDR2: MGHDK, SYGVNS. CDR3 protein: CASSRTDSNQPQHF. CDR3 nucleotides: TGTGCCAGCAGTCGGACGGATAGCAATCAGCCCCAGCATTTT.

This clone came up once. This chain joins TRBV23-1 and TRBJ1-2; 8 bases match TRBD1. TRBV23-1 is an ORF, with its function uncertain. The ends lost 2 bases at V and 1 base at J; junction bases unmatched: 9. This CDR3 is built from 17 residues. CDR3 sequence reads: CASSQLPDREDNYGYTF. CDR3 coding DNA: TGCGCCAGCAGTCAACTCCCGGACAGGGAAGATAACTATGGCTACACCTTC.

This clone occurred a few times. The J gene is TRBJ1-5, the V gene TRBV19, with 7 nucleotides matching TRBD1. The CDR3 consists of 16 residues. Trimming cost V 6 bases and J 0 bases; bases outside gene matches: 8. The germline V gene encodes CDR1 LNHDA and CDR2 SQIVND (reference sequence). The CDR3 sequence: CASRLGQFLSNQPQHF. The CDR3 nucleotides read TGTGCCAGTAGGTTGGGACAGTTCCTTAGCAATCAGCCCCAGCATTTT.

The chain employs TRBV11-2 and TRBJ2-5, with D perhaps matching TRBD1 or TRBD2 (6 bases each). In germline, CDR1 is SGHAT, CDR2 FQNNGV. The CDR3 contains 14 residues. Trimming took 2 bases from V and 5 from J, leaving 12 bases between them. The CDR3 DNA follows: TGTGCCAGCAGCTTAACGTCGGGGGCGGAGACCCAGTACTTC. It codes for CASSLTSGAETQYF.

This clone has a single count. The V gene is TRBV7-9, the J gene TRBJ2-7; weak D call: TRBD2 (5 bases). V lost 4 bases to trimming and J lost 0 bases, with 7 bases between them. Germline loops: CDR1 SEHNR, CDR2 FQNEAQ (reference sequence). This CDR3 has 13 amino acids. The CDR3 nucleotides are TGTGCCAGCAGCTATGGGAGCTCCTACGAGCAGTACTTC. This encodes CASSYGSSYEQYF.

This CDR3 is CASSLLAGAEETQYF. The DNA for the CDR3 is TGTGCCAGCAGTCTACTAGCGGGAGCGGAAGAGACCCAGTACTTC. The gene calls are TRBV27 and TRBJ2-5; 11 bases agree with TRBD2. The J segment lost 3 bases and the V segment lost 5 bases, leaving 5 bases of the junction unmatched. The germline gives CDR1 MNHEY, CDR2 SMNVEV (reference sequence). The CDR3 is made up of 15 amino acids.

CDR3 DNA: TGTGCCAGCAGCCCCGTCCCGGGACAGGGGGTTGGGGACACTGAAGCTTTCTTT. It yields the protein CASSPVPGQGVGDTEAFF. The chain carries TRBV7-9 and TRBJ1-1; 11 nucleotides align to TRBD1. V lost 5 bases, J lost 3 bases, and 14 bases stayed unmatched. Germline loops: CDR1 SEHNR, CDR2 FQNEAQ (reference sequence). The CDR3 extends over 18 amino acids.

The count of this clone is one. V gene TRBV4-1 combines with J gene TRBJ2-2; D may be TRBD2 (6 bases). V lost 8 bases, J lost 3 bases, and 10 bases lay in between. Germline-derived CDR1 and CDR2 are MGHRA and YSYEKL. The CDR3 totals 13 residues. This CDR3 reads CASQAGYTGELFF. Written as DNA, the CDR3 is TGCGCCAGCCAGGCGGGGTACACCGGGGAGCTGTTTTTT.

In this sample, this clone turned up a few times. The CDR3 region is CAWSVGEIANTEAFF. DNA for the CDR3: TGTGCCTGGAGTGTTGGTGAGATCGCCAACACTGAAGCTTTCTTT. The gene calls are TRBV30 and TRBJ1-1; D is undetermined. Germline V gene sequence: CDR1 GTSNPN, CDR2 SVGIG (reference sequence). The germline V and J ends were trimmed by 0 bases and 2 bases, with 13 bases remaining between them. The CDR3 spans 15 residues.

The V and J genes are TRBV2 and TRBJ2-7; D is uncertain. V lost 7 bases to trimming and J lost 0 bases, with 10 bases between them. Germline-derived CDR1 and CDR2 are SNHLY and FYNNEI. There are 13 residues in the CDR3. The CDR3 bases are TGTGCCAGCATCCCCGTGACCTCCTACGAGCAGTACTTC. Its protein product is CASIPVTSYEQYF.

The chain employs TRBV5-1 and TRBJ2-7; 9 nucleotides align to TRBD1. V was clipped by 4 bases and J by 4 bases; unmatched bases: 6. The germline V gene has CDR1 SGHRS and CDR2 YFSETQ. This CDR3 contains 14 residues. The CDR3 DNA sequence: TGCGCCAGCAGCGTGGACAGGGGTGGTTACGAGCAGTACTTC. It is translated as CASSVDRGGYEQYF.

The gene calls are TRBV2 and TRBJ2-1; no clear D gene. The CDR3 covers 15 residues. CDR1 and CDR2 (germline): SNHLY, FYNNEI. V was shortened by 7 bases and J by 0 bases, with 13 bases between the two germline ends. This chain's CDR3 is CASKRGVSSYNEQFF. CDR3 DNA sequence: TGTGCCAGCAAAAGAGGCGTAAGCTCCTACAATGAGCAGTTCTTC.

J is TRBJ2-7 and V is TRBV27, with a tentative D call TRBD2 (5 bases). Per the germline V gene, CDR1 is MNHEY and CDR2 is SMNVEV (reference sequence). This CDR3 has 14 residues. V gave up 3 bases and J gave up 2 bases, with 11 bases separating them. The CDR3 spells CASSLGDLTYEQYF. In DNA form, the CDR3 reads TGTGCCAGCAGTTTGGGAGACTTGACCTACGAGCAGTACTTC.

The sample holds a few counts of this clone. The chain employs TRBV27 and TRBJ1-2; D gene unclear. CDR1 and CDR2 (germline): MNHEY, SMNVEV (reference sequence). CDR3 length equals 13 residues. V shed 2 bases and J shed 7 bases, with 11 bases lying between them. DNA for the CDR3: TGTGCCAGCAGTTTACCTAATATGAGTGGCTACACCTTC. It codes for CASSLPNMSGYTF.

The CDR3 sequence is CATSRETGEAFF. The CDR3 coding sequence is TGTGCCACCAGCAGAGAGACAGGTGAAGCTTTCTTT. J is TRBJ1-1 and V is TRBV15; perhaps TRBD1 as D (6 bases). There are 12 residues in the CDR3. The germline CDR1 and CDR2 sequences are LNHNV and YYDKDF (reference sequence). Trimming removed 0 bases at V and 7 bases at J, with 6 bases between.

V usage is TRBV4-1 and J usage is TRBJ2-2; a weak D match, TRBD1 (5 bases). Germline assignment: CDR1 MGHRA and CDR2 YSYEKL. CDR3 length equals 16 residues. Trimming left V 4 bases short and J 3 bases short, with 15 bases between. The CDR3 here is CASSPQYATDTGELFF. DNA of the CDR3: TGCGCCAGCAGCCCTCAATATGCGACAGACACCGGGGAGCTGTTTTTT.

CDR3 nucleotides: TGCAGCGTTGAAGATCCCCTTAGACTAGCGGATACTTACACAGATACGCAGTATTTT. Translated: CSVEDPLRLADTYTDTQYF. The rearrangement joins TRBV29-1 to TRBJ2-3; 9 bases fit TRBD2. Germline V lookup: CDR1 SQVTM, CDR2 ANQGSEA. V trimming: 0 bases; J trimming: 2 bases; junction bases outside the gene matches: 15. This CDR3 contains 19 residues.

The chain is built from TRBV7-3 and TRBJ2-3; perhaps D is TRBD1 or TRBD2 (5 bases each). CDR3 length equals 16 residues. Deletions cut 4 bases from V and 0 bases from J, with 14 bases between. From germline, CDR1 is SGHTA and CDR2 FQGTGA. The CDR3 DNA reads TGTGCCAGCAGCTCGACCGGGACGTCTAGCACAGATACGCAGTATTTT. Residues: CASSSTGTSSTDTQYF.

This clone came up a few times. The V call is TRBV11-3, the J call TRBJ2-7, with 8 bases matching TRBD1. V trimming: 5 bases; J trimming: 4 bases; junction bases outside the gene matches: 4. This CDR3 region has 13 residues. Germline CDR1 and CDR2: SGHNT and YENEEA. DNA of the CDR3: TGTGCCAGCAGCCTAGGGGACAGGTACGAGCAGTACTTC. Its protein product is CASSLGDRYEQYF.

The chain carries TRBV23-1 and TRBJ2-4; 8 bases are a match to TRBD1. TRBV23-1 is assigned to the ORF class and has an uncertain function. V dropped 7 bases and J dropped 5; count of bases not matched to a gene: 16. This CDR3 comprises 17 residues. As DNA, the CDR3 is TGCGCCAGCATTACCGGGACAGGACGCTCTTTGCAAAACATTCAGTACTTC. Encoded protein: CASITGTGRSLQNIQYF.

V gene TRBV27 combines with J gene TRBJ2-3; D could derive from TRBD1 or TRBD2 (6 bases each). Germline CDR1 is MNHEY and CDR2 is SMNVEV (reference sequence). The CDR3 has 13 amino acids. The V gene lost 2 bases and the J gene lost 4 bases, with 7 bases spanning the gap. The CDR3 sequence is CASSLRGADTQYF. DNA of the CDR3: TGTGCCAGCAGTTTAAGGGGGGCAGATACGCAGTATTTT.

The CDR3 DNA reads TGTGCCAGCAGCCCCCGCGGCGGACTTAATGAAAAACTGTTTTTT. Its protein is CASSPRGGLNEKLFF. The chain employs TRBV9 and TRBJ1-4; unclear D gene. V lost 4 bases to trimming and J lost 4 bases, with 14 bases between them. There are 15 residues in the CDR3. CDR1 is SGDLS and CDR2 is YYNGEE in the germline V gene.

This chain joins TRBV6-1 and TRBJ2-3; TRBD1 might be the D (6 bases). Germline CDR1 and CDR2: MNHNS and SASEGT. The CDR3 spans 15 residues. Trimming stripped 3 bases from V and 6 bases from J, with 16 bases between. The DNA of the CDR3 is TGTGCCAGCAGTGAGACCCCGCAGGGGTTGGATACGCAGTATTTT. Amino acids: CASSETPQGLDTQYF.

The V call is TRBV11-2, the J call TRBJ2-7; D gene uncertain. The CDR3 loop spans 14 amino acids. The germline V gene encodes CDR1 SGHAT and CDR2 FQNNGV. Trimming left V 4 bases short and J 3 bases short, with 13 bases between. CDR3 DNA: TGTGCCAGCAGCTCGGCAGCCCTGGGCTACGAGCAGTACTTC. Protein sequence: CASSSAALGYEQYF. The full variable domain, in which reference TRBV11-2 and TRBJ2-7 provide the parts outside the CDR3, is EAGVAQSPRYKIIEKRQSVAFWCNPISGHATLYWYQQILGQGPKLLIQFQNNGVVDDSQLPKDRFSAERLKGVDSTLKIQPAKLEDSAVYLCASSSAALGYEQYFGPGTRLTVT.

The chain carries TRBV5-4 and TRBJ2-7, with 8 bases identical to TRBD1. The CDR3 covers 16 residues. After removal of 4 bases from V and 0 bases from J, the junction contained 9 bases not matched to a gene. The germline V gene has CDR1 SGHNT and CDR2 YYREEE (reference sequence). In DNA form, the CDR3 reads TGTGCCAGCAGCGGTACCGGGACAGGCAGCTCCTACGAGCAGTACTTC. This encodes CASSGTGTGSSYEQYF.

A single count supports this clone. The CDR3 DNA follows: TGTGCCAGCAGCCTGACAGGGGAGAACACTGAAGCTTTCTTT. Encoded protein: CASSLTGENTEAFF. This chain joins TRBV14 and TRBJ1-1, with 8 positions matching TRBD1. Germline V gene lookup returns CDR1 SGHDN and CDR2 FVKESK. The V segment lost 4 bases and the J segment 1 base; nucleotides outside the gene matches: 2. The CDR3 is 14 amino acids.

The rearrangement links TRBV6-6 to TRBJ2-2, with D tentatively TRBD1 or TRBD2 (6 bases each). There are 16 residues in the CDR3. Per germline, CDR1 MNHNY and CDR2 SVGAGI (reference sequence). Trimming cost V 5 bases and J 7 bases, with 20 bases left between them. The CDR3 sequence is CASSPLWGAEDGELFF. The CDR3 region has the DNA TGTGCCAGCAGTCCACTTTGGGGGGCTGAGGACGGGGAGCTGTTTTTT.

This clone appeared once. The chain recombines TRBV7-9 with TRBJ2-7; D possibly matches TRBD1 or TRBD2 (6 bases each). The CDR3 consists of 13 residues. The V end was cut by 11 bases, the J end by 2 bases, with 16 bases between. The germline V gene has CDR1 SEHNR and CDR2 FQNEAQ (reference sequence). Here the CDR3 DNA reads TGTGCCGTCTTCGGGGGCAGGACCTACGAGCAGTACTTC. Protein: CAVFGGRTYEQYF.

The chain couples TRBV7-8 to TRBJ1-2, with D possibly TRBD1 on 6 matching bases. The CDR3 runs to 15 residues. Trimming pared 8 bases from V and 6 bases from J, leaving 22 bases between. The germline V gene encodes CDR1 SGHVS and CDR2 FQNEAQ. The DNA of the CDR3 is TGTGCCAGCCAACATTCAGGGGTTGCCCCCAATGGCTACACCTTC. Encoded protein: CASQHSGVAPNGYTF.